This passage covers 27 T cell receptor beta chains from one sample sequenced in a study of blood T cell repertoires in COVID-19. Clones were sequenced by immunoSEQ multiplex PCR, and TCRdb holds only the in-frame ones, with some missing. In the table there are 35,000 or so clones, more than 80% of which are singletons. Sequencing was carried out using peripheral blood. The receptors were sampled from a woman in her 70s with acute or convalescent COVID-19.

This chain connects TRBV19 to TRBJ2-2; D gene unclear. The germline gives CDR1 LNHDA, CDR2 SQIVND (reference sequence). The CDR3 is 13 amino acids. The V and J ends lost 10 bases and 1 base respectively, with 10 bases between them. The CDR3, as DNA: TGTGCCACCAACTCGGGGAACACCGGGGAGCTGTTTTTT. It codes for CATNSGNTGELFF.

V gene TRBV18 combines with J gene TRBJ2-7; D not resolved. The length of the CDR3 is 12 residues. Between the trimmed V and J ends, which lost 6 bases and 2 bases, there was a span of 8 bases. Germline lookup yields CDR1 KGHSH and CDR2 LQKENI. The CDR3 region is CASSLEPYEQYF. In DNA, the CDR3 is TGTGCCAGCTCCCTCGAGCCCTACGAGCAGTACTTC. Full variable domain (remainder filled in from reference TRBV18 and TRBJ2-7): NAGVMQNPRHLVRRRGQEARLRCSPMKGHSHVYWYRQLPEEGLKFMVYLQKENIIDESGMPKERFSAEFPKEGPSILRIQQVVRGDSAAYFCASSLEPYEQYFGPGTRLTVT.

This chain connects TRBV19 to TRBJ2-1; 10 bases fit TRBD2. Germline CDR1 is LNHDA and CDR2 is SQIVND (reference sequence). V was clipped by 3 bases and J by 6 bases; unmatched bases: 8. CDR3 length equals 16 residues. The CDR3 DNA sequence: TGTGCCAGTAGTATGGGTAGCGGGAGGAAGACCAATGAGCAGTTCTTC. Residues: CASSMGSGRKTNEQFF.

This chain connects TRBV5-1 to TRBJ2-3; 7 nucleotides match TRBD1. V dropped 4 bases and J dropped 2; count of bases not matched to a gene: 4. CDR3 length: 14 amino acids. Germline assignment: CDR1 SGHRS and CDR2 YFSETQ. The CDR3 is CASSRDRVTDTQYF. For the CDR3, the DNA is TGCGCCAGCAGCCGTGACAGGGTCACAGATACGCAGTATTTT. Full variable domain (missing parts from reference TRBV5-1 and TRBJ2-3): KAGVTQTPRYLIKTRGQQVTLSCSPISGHRSVSWYQQTPGQGLQFLFEYFSETQRNKGNFPGRFSGRQFSNSRSEMNVSTLELGDSALYLCASSRDRVTDTQYFGPGTRLTVL.

This chain joins TRBV5-1 and TRBJ2-1; 8 bases match TRBD1. V lost 3 bases, J lost 6 bases, and 5 bases stayed unmatched. The CDR3 is 14 amino acids. In germline, CDR1 is SGHRS, CDR2 YFSETQ. The CDR3 sequence is CASSSMTGVNEQFF. The CDR3 coding sequence is TGCGCCAGCAGCTCCATGACAGGGGTCAATGAGCAGTTCTTC.

The V call is TRBV2, the J call TRBJ1-6; the D gene is possibly TRBD1 (5 bases). This CDR3 comprises 14 residues. V shed 4 bases and J shed 10 bases, with 14 bases lying between them. Germline V gene data show CDR1 as SNHLY and CDR2 as FYNNEI. The CDR3 loop is CASSVGGARSPLHF. The CDR3 nucleotides read TGTGCCAGCAGTGTGGGCGGGGCGAGGTCACCCCTCCACTTT. Combining the CDR3 with reference TRBV2 and TRBJ1-6 gives the whole variable domain EPEVTQTPSHQVTQMGQEVILRCVPISNHLYFYWYRQILGQKVEFLVSFYNNEISEKSEIFDDQFSVERPDGSNFTLKIRSTKLEDSAMYFCASSVGGARSPLHFGNGTRLTVT.

V is TRBV19 and J is TRBJ2-1; 9 bases match TRBD2. Per the germline V gene, CDR1 is LNHDA and CDR2 is SQIVND (reference sequence). The CDR3 has 15 amino acids. V was clipped by 5 bases and J by 1 base; unmatched bases: 3. CDR3 residues: CASSGGRGSYNEQFF. For the CDR3, the DNA is TGTGCCAGTAGTGGCGGGAGGGGGTCCTACAATGAGCAGTTCTTC.

This chain joins TRBV20-1 and TRBJ2-6; TRBD1 is a possible D gene (6 bases). Trimming took 3 bases from V and 3 from J, leaving 12 bases between them. Germline CDR1 DFQATT, CDR2 SNEGSKA (reference sequence). This CDR3 comprises 15 residues. The CDR3 DNA reads TGCAGTGCTAGTCCCGCCAGGGGTGGGGCCAACGTCCTGACTTTC. Translating it yields CSASPARGGANVLTF.

This chain links TRBV5-1 with TRBJ2-3, with 9 bases aligning to TRBD2. The CDR3 covers 18 residues. CDR1 is SGHRS and CDR2 is YFSETQ in the germline V gene. After removal of 0 bases from V and 0 bases from J, the junction contained 8 bases not matched to a gene. In nucleotides, the CDR3 is TGCGCCAGCAGCTTGGGCCAATTAGCGGGGGTTAGCACAGATACGCAGTATTTT. Its translation is CASSLGQLAGVSTDTQYF.

The chain joins TRBV11-2 to TRBJ2-3; TRBD2 aligns across 7 bases. Germline CDR1 reads SGHAT; CDR2 reads FQNNGV. Trimming at V came to 5 bases and at J to 3 bases, leaving 5 bases not matched to a gene. The CDR3 is made up of 14 amino acids. The CDR3 DNA follows: TGTGCCAGCAGCCTAAGACTAGCAACAGATACGCAGTATTTT. Amino acids: CASSLRLATDTQYF.

The chain carries TRBV11-2 and TRBJ2-7; a possible D gene is TRBD1 (5 bases). The germline V gene encodes CDR1 SGHAT and CDR2 FQNNGV. V lost 0 bases and J lost 2, with 14 bases in between. There are 16 residues in the CDR3. For the CDR3, the DNA is TGTGCCAGCAGCTTAGAGGCGGAGAAGGGGCCCTACGAGCAGTACTTC. Translation: CASSLEAEKGPYEQYF.

The chain couples TRBV24-1 to TRBJ1-2; 9 bases are shared with TRBD1. Unmatched junction bases numbered 3, after V lost 2 bases and J lost 6 bases. The CDR3 covers 14 residues. CDR1 and CDR2 from the germline V gene are KGHDR and SFDVKD. The CDR3 sequence: CATSDSWTGDGYTF. The CDR3 region has the DNA TGTGCCACCAGTGATTCTTGGACAGGGGATGGCTACACCTTC.

The DNA for the CDR3 is TGTGCCAGCAGACCCACTAGCCCAGATACGCAGTATTTT. Translating gives CASRPTSPDTQYF. The gene calls are TRBV12-3 or TRBV12-4 and TRBJ2-3, with a weak D call TRBD2 (6 bases). Trimming pared 6 bases from V and 4 bases from J, leaving 11 bases between. This CDR3 comprises 13 residues.

This chain uses TRBV7-9 with TRBJ2-2; D is possibly TRBD2 (6 bases). CDR3 length: 15 amino acids. Deletions cut 3 bases from V and 3 bases from J, with 11 bases between. Germline V gene data show CDR1 as SEHNR and CDR2 as FQNEAQ (reference sequence). The CDR3 loop is CASSLGGGDTGELFF. CDR3 in DNA: TGTGCCAGCAGCTTGGGGGGAGGCGACACCGGGGAGCTGTTTTTT.

This clone showed up many times. The rearrangement uses TRBV6-2 or TRBV6-3 and TRBJ1-1, with a possible D match to TRBD1 (5 bases). Trimming left V 6 bases short and J 10 bases short, with 12 bases between. Germline V gene lookup returns CDR1 MNHEY and CDR2 SVGEGT. The length of the CDR3 is 11 residues. The CDR3 loop reads CASSQDSRAFF. In nucleotides, the CDR3 is TGTGCCAGCAGCCAAGACAGCCGAGCTTTCTTT.

The rearrangement uses TRBV6-6 and TRBJ1-5, with TRBD1 matching 8 bases. CDR1 MNHNY and CDR2 SVGAGI come from the germline V gene (reference sequence). Trimming took 5 bases from V and 2 from J; bases not matched to a gene: 11. This CDR3 contains 17 residues. CDR3 nucleotides: TGTGCCAGCAGTCCATACCTGGACAGGGTCCGCAATCAGCCCCAGCATTTT. Residues: CASSPYLDRVRNQPQHF.

The J gene is TRBJ2-7, the V gene TRBV10-3; 7 nucleotides match TRBD1. The CDR3 spans 14 residues. The germline CDR1 and CDR2 sequences are ENHRY and SYGVKD. V shed 7 bases and J 3 bases; nucleotides not matched to a gene: 9. The CDR3 reads CAIKSGTERYEQYF. CDR3 DNA: TGTGCCATCAAGAGTGGGACAGAGCGCTACGAGCAGTACTTC.

This clone was observed a few times. The rearrangement links TRBV5-1 to TRBJ2-2, with TRBD1 identical over 7 bases. V lost 4 bases, J lost 0 bases, and 12 bases stayed unmatched. The CDR3 consists of 18 residues. Germline values: CDR1 SGHRS, CDR2 YFSETQ. In DNA form, the CDR3 reads TGCGCCAGCAGCCCTGGTTTTAGGGGGCGGACGAACACCGGGGAGCTGTTTTTT. The encoded protein is CASSPGFRGRTNTGELFF.

This chain connects TRBV19 to TRBJ2-6; tentatively, D is TRBD1 (6 bases). V lost 4 bases and J 4 bases, leaving 11 bases between the germline ends. This CDR3 region has 15 residues. CDR1 and CDR2 (germline): LNHDA, SQIVND (reference sequence). The CDR3 DNA reads as TGTGCCAGTAGTACCGGGACACCAGGGGCCAACGTCCTGACTTTC. Translation gives CASSTGTPGANVLTF.

The rearrangement uses TRBV5-1 and TRBJ2-5, with 8 bases that match TRBD2. CDR1 and CDR2 from the germline V gene are SGHRS and YFSETQ. Losses at the gene ends were 4 bases for V and 3 bases for J; bases not matched to a gene: 2. CDR3 length: 13 residues. The CDR3 region has the DNA TGCGCCAGCAGCCCGGGAGGGGAAGAGACCCAGTACTTC. Translation gives CASSPGGEETQYF.

The sample holds a few counts of this clone. J is TRBJ2-5 and V is TRBV7-8, with TRBD2 matching 7 bases. Germline CDR1 is SGHVS and CDR2 is FQNEAQ. V dropped 0 bases and J dropped 5; count of bases not matched to a gene: 6. The CDR3 is made up of 15 amino acids. The chain's CDR3 is CASSLAWGSGETQYF. CDR3 DNA sequence: TGTGCCAGCAGCTTAGCCTGGGGTAGCGGGGAGACCCAGTACTTC.

V is TRBV28 and J is TRBJ1-4, with D perhaps TRBD1 (5 bases). The CDR3 runs 14 residues. The germline V gene has CDR1 MDHEN and CDR2 SYDVKM. V shed 2 bases and J shed 10 bases, with 14 bases lying between them. Here the CDR3 DNA reads TGTGCCAGCAGTTTAAATACCTTGGGGGGAAAACTGTTTTTT. This codes for CASSLNTLGGKLFF.

The chain combines TRBV14 with TRBJ1-1; D possibly corresponds to TRBD1 (5 bases). The germline V gene encodes CDR1 SGHDN and CDR2 FVKESK. CDR3 length equals 14 residues. V dropped 1 base and J dropped 7 bases, with 13 bases sitting between them. The CDR3 spells CASSQVWGEDEAFF. CDR3 bases: TGTGCCAGCAGCCAAGTATGGGGCGAAGATGAAGCTTTCTTT.

The chain has TRBV5-5 and TRBJ1-6; D is undetermined. Between the trimmed V and J ends, which lost 4 bases and 10 bases, there was a span of 15 bases. CDR3 length equals 14 residues. Germline-derived CDR1 and CDR2 are SGHKS and YYEKEE (reference sequence). The CDR3 region has the DNA TGTGCCAGCAGCCCGGACCTGGGAGGGTCACCCCTCCACTTT. Residues: CASSPDLGGSPLHF.

V usage is TRBV28 and J usage is TRBJ1-5; 7 nucleotides line up with TRBD1. There are 15 residues in the CDR3. CDR1 and CDR2 from the germline V gene are MDHEN and SYDVKM. Trimming removed 5 bases from V and 5 bases from J; junction bases left unmatched: 9. The CDR3 bases are TGTGCCAGCAGTCCCCCGGGACAGTTTCATCAGCCCCAGCATTTT. As protein: CASSPPGQFHQPQHF.

The chain is built from TRBV9 and TRBJ1-2; TRBD1 agrees at 9 bases. Losses at the gene ends were 0 bases for V and 4 bases for J; bases not matched to a gene: 1. The CDR3 consists of 14 residues. Germline CDR1 SGDLS, CDR2 YYNGEE. In DNA, the CDR3 is TGTGCCAGCAGCGTAGGGACAGGGGCCTATGGCTACACCTTC. As protein: CASSVGTGAYGYTF.

This clone was seen only a few times. The chain carries TRBV11-2 and TRBJ2-2, with 12 nucleotides matching TRBD2. This CDR3 comprises 16 residues. Trimming removed 5 bases from V and 7 bases from J; junction bases left unmatched: 8. The germline gives CDR1 SGHAT, CDR2 FQNNGV. The CDR3 sequence: CASSVNLAGGGGELFF. The DNA for the CDR3 is TGTGCCAGCAGCGTTAATCTAGCGGGAGGGGGCGGGGAGCTGTTTTTT.